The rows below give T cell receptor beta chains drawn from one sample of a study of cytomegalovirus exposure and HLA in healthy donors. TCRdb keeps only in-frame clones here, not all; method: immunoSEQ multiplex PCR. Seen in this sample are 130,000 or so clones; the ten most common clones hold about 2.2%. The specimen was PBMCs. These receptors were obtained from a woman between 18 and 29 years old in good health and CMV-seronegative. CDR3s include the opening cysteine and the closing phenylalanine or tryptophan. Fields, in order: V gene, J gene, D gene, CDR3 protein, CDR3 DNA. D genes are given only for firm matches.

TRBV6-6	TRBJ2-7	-	CASIGGDEQYF	TGTGCCAGCATTGGCGGGGACGAGCAGTACTTC
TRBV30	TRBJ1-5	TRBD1	CAWRPTGVTQPQHF	TGTGCCTGGAGGCCTACAGGGGTTACTCAGCCCCAGCATTTT
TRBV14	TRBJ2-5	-	CASSQEMVFNGLETQYF	TGTGCCAGCAGCCAAGAAATGGTCTTTAATGGGCTGGAGACCCAGTACTTC
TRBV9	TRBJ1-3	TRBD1	CASSARDSSGNTIYF	TGTGCCAGCAGCGCCCGGGACAGCTCTGGAAACACCATATATTTT
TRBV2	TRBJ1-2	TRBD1	CASSDQPYDRGPLYGYTF	TGTGCCAGCAGTGATCAACCTTACGACAGGGGACCGCTCTATGGCTACACCTTC
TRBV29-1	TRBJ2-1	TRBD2	CSVDGGSGSRSEQFF	TGCAGCGTTGACGGGGGTAGCGGGAGTAGGTCTGAGCAGTTCTTC
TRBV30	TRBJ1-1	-	CAWSWEPNTEAFF	TGTGCCTGGAGTTGGGAGCCGAACACTGAAGCTTTCTTT
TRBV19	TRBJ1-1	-	CASSIGQGEAFF	TGTGCCAGTAGTATTGGGCAGGGTGAAGCTTTCTTT
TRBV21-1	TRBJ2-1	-	CASSKGGGVMSSYNEQFF	TGTGCCAGCAGCAAGGGAGGGGGTGTGATGAGCTCCTACAATGAGCAGTTCTTC
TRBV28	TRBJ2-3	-	CASSPPGRPDTQYF	TGTGCCAGCAGTCCACCGGGGAGGCCAGATACGCAGTATTTT
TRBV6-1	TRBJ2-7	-	CASRVEVYYEQYF	TGTGCCAGCAGGGTGGAGGTTTACTACGAGCAGTACTTC
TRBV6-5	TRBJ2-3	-	CASSSPGDTQYF	TGTGCCAGCAGTTCCCCCGGGGATACGCAGTATTTT
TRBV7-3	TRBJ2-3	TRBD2	CASSPSGGVGTQYF	TGTGCCAGCAGCCCTAGCGGGGGGGTTGGTACGCAGTATTTT
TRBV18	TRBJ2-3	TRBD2	CASSPLARLANTDTQYF	TGTGCCAGCTCACCACTCGCGCGACTAGCGAACACAGATACGCAGTATTTT
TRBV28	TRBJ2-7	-	CASSSLYEQYF	TGTGCCAGCAGTTCCCTCTACGAGCAGTACTTC
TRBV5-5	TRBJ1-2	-	CASSRDTVSRGYTF	TGTGCCAGCAGCAGGGACACGGTCTCTCGGGGCTACACCTTC
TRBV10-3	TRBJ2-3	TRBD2	CAISESRTSGRVDTQYF	TGTGCCATCAGTGAGTCCCGGACTAGCGGGAGGGTTGATACGCAGTATTTT
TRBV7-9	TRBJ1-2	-	CASSKEGYHGYTF	TGTGCCAGCAGCAAGGAGGGGTATCATGGCTACACCTTC
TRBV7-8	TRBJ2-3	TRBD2	CASSPGTSMDTQYF	TGTGCCAGCAGCCCCGGGACTAGCATGGATACGCAGTATTTT
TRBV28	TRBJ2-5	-	CASSLTSAETQYF	TGTGCCAGCAGTTTAACTTCCGCGGAGACCCAGTACTTC
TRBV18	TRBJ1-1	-	CASSPGPGIIGAFF	TGTGCCAGCTCACCAGGACCGGGGATCATAGGAGCCTTCTTT
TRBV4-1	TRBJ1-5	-	CASSQDSLGQIISNQPQHF	TGCGCCAGCAGCCAAGATTCGTTAGGACAGATAATTAGCAATCAGCCCCAGCATTTT
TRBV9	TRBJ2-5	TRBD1	CASSWQGQGGETQYF	TGTGCCAGCAGCTGGCAGGGACAGGGAGGAGAGACCCAGTACTTC
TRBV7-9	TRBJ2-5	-	CASSSHSGTRQETQYF	TGTGCCAGCAGCTCCCACTCCGGGACACGTCAAGAGACCCAGTACTTC
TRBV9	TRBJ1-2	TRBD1	CASSVGGTGVFGYTF	TGTGCCAGCAGCGTAGGAGGGACAGGGGTCTTTGGCTACACCTTC
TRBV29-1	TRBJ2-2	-	CSVRDTSPNTGELFF	TGCAGCGTTCGCGACACATCCCCGAACACCGGGGAGCTGTTTTTT
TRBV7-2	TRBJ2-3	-	CASSPDYLRTDTQYF	TGTGCCAGCAGCCCGGACTATCTCAGGACAGATACGCAGTATTTT
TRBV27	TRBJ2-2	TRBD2	CASSLLASGTHTGELFF	TGTGCCAGCAGTTTACTCGCTAGCGGGACCCACACCGGGGAGCTGTTTTTT
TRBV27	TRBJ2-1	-	CASSVQPRGNEQFF	TGTGCCAGCAGTGTTCAACCTAGAGGGAATGAGCAGTTCTTC
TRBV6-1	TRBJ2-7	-	CASFFSAISYEQYF	TGTGCCAGCTTCTTCAGCGCGATCTCCTACGAGCAGTACTTC
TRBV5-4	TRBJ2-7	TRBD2	CASRAGTSGTTYEQYF	TGTGCCAGCAGAGCCGGGACTAGCGGGACCACATACGAGCAGTACTTC
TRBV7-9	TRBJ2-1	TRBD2	CASSGPPGLAGGPYNEQFF	TGTGCCAGCAGCGGACCCCCCGGACTAGCGGGGGGACCCTACAATGAGCAGTTCTTC
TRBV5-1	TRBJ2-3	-	CASSSGGTSTDTQYF	TGCGCCAGCAGCTCCGGCGGGACCAGCACAGATACGCAGTATTTT
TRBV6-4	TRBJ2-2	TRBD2	CASADSGGTGELFF	TGTGCCAGCGCTGATAGCGGGGGGACCGGGGAGCTGTTTTTT
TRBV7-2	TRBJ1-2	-	CASSRSRGREGGYTF	TGTGCCAGCAGCCGGAGCAGGGGCCGGGAGGGTGGCTACACCTTC
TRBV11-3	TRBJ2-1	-	CASSLRDNYNEQFF	TGTGCCAGCAGCTTACGCGACAACTACAATGAGCAGTTCTTC
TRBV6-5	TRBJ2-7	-	CASRKRLGEQYF	TGTGCCAGCAGGAAAAGACTAGGCGAGCAGTACTTC
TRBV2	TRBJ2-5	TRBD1	CASSSDRAETQYF	TGTGCCAGCAGTTCGGACAGGGCAGAGACCCAGTACTTC
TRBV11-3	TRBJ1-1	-	CASSSIQSTEAFF	TGTGCCAGCAGCTCGATACAGAGCACTGAAGCTTTCTTT
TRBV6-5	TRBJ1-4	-	CASARERDEKLFF	TGTGCCAGCGCTCGGGAGCGGGATGAAAAACTGTTTTTT
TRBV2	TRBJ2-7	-	CASRLLPQTYEQYF	TGTGCCAGCAGGCTACTACCACAAACCTACGAGCAGTACTTC
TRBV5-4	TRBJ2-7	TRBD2	CASSLELAGVTYYEQYF	TGTGCCAGCAGCTTGGAACTAGCGGGAGTAACTTACTACGAGCAGTACTTC
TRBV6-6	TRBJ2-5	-	CASHSNRGQGGETQYF	TGTGCCAGCCATTCTAACAGGGGCCAGGGGGGAGAGACCCAGTACTTC
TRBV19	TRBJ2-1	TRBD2	CASSSWTSGPRSYNEQFF	TGTGCCAGTAGTTCCTGGACTAGCGGGCCTCGCTCCTACAATGAGCAGTTCTTC
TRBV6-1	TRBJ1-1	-	CASSESGSISKAFF	TGTGCCAGCAGTGAATCAGGGTCGATCTCTAAAGCTTTCTTT
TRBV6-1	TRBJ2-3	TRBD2	CASSDRSSGRRGAQYF	TGTGCCAGCAGTGATAGGTCTAGCGGGAGGCGGGGGGCGCAGTATTTT
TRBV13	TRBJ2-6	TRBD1	CASSLGQGEANVLTF	TGTGCCAGCAGCTTAGGGCAGGGGGAGGCCAACGTCCTGACTTTC
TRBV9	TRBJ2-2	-	CASSKGAGATTGELFF	TGTGCCAGCAGCAAAGGGGCGGGGGCTACCACCGGGGAGCTGTTTTTT
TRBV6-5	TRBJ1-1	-	CASRSGVLNTEAFF	TGTGCCAGCAGATCAGGGGTCCTGAACACTGAAGCTTTCTTT
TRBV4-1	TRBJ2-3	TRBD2	CASSQVLLAGETQYF	TGCGCCAGCAGCCAAGTTTTGCTAGCGGGGGAAACGCAGTATTTT
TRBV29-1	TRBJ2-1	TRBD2	CSVGASGSYEQFF	TGCAGCGTTGGGGCTAGCGGGAGCTATGAGCAGTTCTTC
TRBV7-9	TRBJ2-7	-	CASRSTYEQYF	TGTGCCAGCAGGTCCACCTACGAGCAGTACTTC
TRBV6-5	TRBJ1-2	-	CASSGQFSPYGYTF	TGTGCCAGCAGTGGACAGTTCTCTCCCTATGGCTACACCTTC
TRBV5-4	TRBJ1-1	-	CASSLVADTEAFF	TGTGCCAGCAGCTTGGTGGCGGACACTGAAGCTTTCTTT
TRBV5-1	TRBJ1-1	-	CASSLGGNTEAFF	TGCGCCAGCAGCTTGGGCGGGAACACTGAAGCTTTCTTT
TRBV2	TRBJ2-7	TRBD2	CASSEAMAGGPSEQYF	TGTGCCAGCAGTGAAGCAATGGCGGGAGGGCCTTCCGAGCAGTACTTC
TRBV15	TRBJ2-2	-	CATSRDELLDTGELFF	TGTGCCACCAGCAGAGATGAGTTACTCGACACCGGGGAGCTGTTTTTT
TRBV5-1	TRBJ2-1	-	CASSFGSGNSYNEQFF	TGCGCCAGCAGTTTTGGTTCGGGGAATTCCTACAATGAGCAGTTCTTC